The clone carrying this T cell receptor beta chain was seen many times. Germline CDR1 SNHLY, CDR2 FYNNEI. Trimming stripped 5 bases from V and 1 base from J, with 6 bases between. The CDR3 loop spans 13 amino acids. The record originates from a study of regulatory T cells in long-lasting Graves disease. Specified time point: newly diagnosed GD, antithyroid drugs for less than 3 months. The TCR library was made from RNA that had been extracted from PBMCs in TRIzol. For TCR beta, libraries came from iRepertoire HTBI primers and Arm-PCR of CDR3 regions. Per the study methods: Across samples, 60 to 75 TRBV and roughly 13 TRBJ segments were found. MiXCR, run by TCRdb on the multiplex PCR reads, gives a single entry per CDR3 protein. These V and J calls rely on TCRdb rather than the paper's analysis. The sample yields about 350,000 distinct CDR3 sequences, over 15% seen once. This sample also belongs to another study, concerning T cells in Graves' hyperthyroidism and ophthalmopathy.

The receptor's source is a man aged 35-49 years with Graves disease. This rearrangement joins TRBV2 to TRBJ1-5; D is unresolved. The specimen comprised peripheral blood mononuclear cells (PBMCs), sampled at new diagnosis, from a patient treated with antithyroid drugs. The CDR3 DNA sequence: TGTGCCAGCAGTAAAGACAGCAATCAGCCCCAGCATTTT. This gives the protein CASSKDSNQPQHF.